This T cell receptor (beta chain) was sequenced in a study of CD8 T cells in ankylosing spondylitis (dated by TCRdb to the late 2010s). Background on the whole study: The study profiled T cell receptor beta repertoires in healthy donors and ankylosing spondylitis patients to find disease-linked TCR variants. In total, the full study cohort was made up of some 110 healthy donors and 20 to 25 ankylosing spondylitis patients. Peripheral blood was sampled, and synovial fluid was additionally collected from ankylosing spondylitis patients. General study outcomes and caveats: Some of the motif variants had been reported before in the synovial fluid and blood of reactive arthritis patients, a finding that suggests common disease-initiation mechanisms. A TCR beta motif of several highly homologous amino acid variants appeared characteristic of blood from ankylosing spondylitis patients. According to the report, matched synovial fluid samples from ankylosing spondylitis patients were significantly enriched for the disease-linked clones. In peripheral blood, the disease-linked clones were found at relatively low frequencies and had a CD8+ phenotype.

Sequencing relied on an Illumina HiSeq 2500. Quantitative 5'-RACE with molecular barcodes was used to prepare TCR beta libraries. The original methods were these. Disease-linked TCR variants were identified with a new computational method built on a probabilistic model of VDJ rearrangement. TCRdb applied fastp at Q25 and MiXCR to the public reads, then kept only in-frame beta chains. Each entry merges the rows of one CDR3 protein and shows their most common DNA and genes. The authors' filters were not applied to this entry. The sample includes under 200,000 distinct CDR3 sequences, with 11% observed a single time. The ten largest clones take up 25% to 30% of the sample. The CDR3 measures 14 amino acids from cysteine to phenylalanine. CDR3 DNA only is kept here, 42 bases in frame from base 1. From the germline V gene, CDR1 is SGHRS and CDR2 is YFSETQ. For this chain, trimming is 0 bases at the V end and 6 bases at the J end, and the number of junction bases without a gene match is 2.

This clonotype was seen repeatedly, ten times or more. No antigen is known for it. No quality values exist for individual bases; no much larger clone is one base distant. Sequencing was performed on blood, either unsorted or a sorted T cell fraction (not recorded which). The TCR was taken from a male donor with ankylosing spondylitis or in good health (not recorded which). This receptor chain uses TRBV5-1 and TRBJ2-2; 7 central nucleotides agree with TRBD1. At the DNA level, the sequence is TGCGCCAGCAGCTTGGAAGGGGGCCCCGGGGAGCTGTTTTTT. Its amino acids are CASSLEGGPGELFF.